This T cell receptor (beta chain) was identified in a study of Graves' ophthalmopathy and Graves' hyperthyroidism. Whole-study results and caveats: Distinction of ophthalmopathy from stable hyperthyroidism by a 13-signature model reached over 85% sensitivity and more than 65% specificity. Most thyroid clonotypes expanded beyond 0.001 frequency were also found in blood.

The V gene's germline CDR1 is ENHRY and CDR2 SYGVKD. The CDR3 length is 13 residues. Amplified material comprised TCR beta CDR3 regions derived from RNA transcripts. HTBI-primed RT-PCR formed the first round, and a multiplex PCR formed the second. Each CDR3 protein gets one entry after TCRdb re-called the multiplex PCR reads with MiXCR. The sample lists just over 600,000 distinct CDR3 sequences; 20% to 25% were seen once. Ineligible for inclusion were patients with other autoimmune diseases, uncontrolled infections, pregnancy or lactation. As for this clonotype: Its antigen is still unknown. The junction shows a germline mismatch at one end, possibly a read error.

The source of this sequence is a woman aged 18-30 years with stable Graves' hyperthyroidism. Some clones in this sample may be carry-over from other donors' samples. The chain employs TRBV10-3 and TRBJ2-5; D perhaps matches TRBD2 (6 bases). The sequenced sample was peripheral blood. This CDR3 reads CAIRTREDETEYF. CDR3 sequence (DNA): TGTGCCATCAGAACTAGGGAGGATGAGACCGAGTACTTC.